This T cell receptor beta chain came from a study of shared clonotypes between healthy human individuals. For the study at large: Donors had three CD4 naive, three CD4 memory, two CD8 naive and one CD8 memory plate apiece. Overall study results and limits: Collection of samples was limited to blood; tissue repertoires likely differ. At large depth, rarefaction still showed sorted-subset sequencing to be incomplete.

Terminally differentiated effector memory CD45RA+ cells were excluded by CCR7 positive selection of CD45RO-negative cells. Trimming removed 1 base at V and 8 bases at J, with 5 bases between. CDR1 and CDR2 from the germline V gene are SGHAT and FQNNGV. This CDR3 is built from 12 residues. Worth noting for this clone: Its antigen is as yet unknown.

Replicate PCRs from sorted subsets contained roughly 220 ng DNA, which is approximately 30,000 T cell genomes. The repertoire was sequenced with immunoSEQ multiplex PCR; TCRdb's copy has only in-frame clones and lacks some. The sample lists 1.5 million to 2.5 million clones, roughly 94% occurring once. Specimen: naive CD8+ T cells sorted from blood. This clonotype originated in a man between 18 and 35 years old in good health. The chain joins TRBV11-2 to TRBJ1-4; D ambiguous. CDR3 DNA sequence: TGTGCCAGCAGCTTAGGTCCGGAAAAACTGTTTTTT. This sequence encodes CASSLGPEKLFF.